The 5 T cell receptor beta chains below were found in one sample sequenced in a study of CD8+ T cells in alopecia areata. Treatment in this sample: oral pan-JAK inhibitor, 5-10 mg twice daily. Sequencing relied on a cDNA template that was reverse transcribed from extracted RNA. TCRdb's copy holds only in-frame clones and misses some; the assay was immunoSEQ multiplex PCR. This table has 200,000 to 250,000 clones, about 40% appearing once. The starting material was CD4+ T cells sorted from blood, obtained around week 37, from a patient treated with tofacitinib. These receptors originate from a human donor with alopecia areata.

The chain is built from TRBV5-4 and TRBJ2-1, with D unclear. The CDR3 totals 13 residues. The V gene's germline CDR1 is SGHNT and CDR2 YYREEE (reference sequence). V lost 4 bases to trimming and J lost 9 bases, with 14 bases between them. CDR3 residues: CASSGSRIGEQFF. The CDR3 DNA is TGTGCCAGCAGCGGATCGAGGATCGGTGAGCAGTTCTTC.

This clone was picked up one time. The chain recombines TRBV29-1 with TRBJ1-4; D remains unclear. Between the trimmed V and J ends, which lost 4 bases and 7 bases, there was a span of 7 bases. The CDR3 runs to 11 residues. Germline V gives CDR1 SQVTM, CDR2 ANQGSEA. CDR3 region: CSVAAREKLFF. The CDR3 nucleotides are TGCAGCGTTGCAGCACGTGAAAAACTGTTTTTT.

This chain joins TRBV21-1 and TRBJ2-1. TRBV21-1 is marked as a pseudogene. The CDR3 consists of 13 residues. As DNA, the CDR3 is TGTGCCAGCAGCAAATGGGGGTACAATGAGCAGTTCTTC. Protein sequence: CASSKWGYNEQFF.

The chain has TRBV5-1 and TRBJ2-5; 7 nucleotides match TRBD2. The length of the CDR3 is 13 residues. V dropped 4 bases and J dropped 4; count of bases not matched to a gene: 4. Germline CDR1 SGHRS, CDR2 YFSETQ. The CDR3 region has the DNA TGCGCCAGCAGCGGGTTAGCGGGAGAGACCCAGTACTTC. It codes for CASSGLAGETQYF.

V and J are TRBV30 and TRBJ2-3; a possible D gene is TRBD2 (7 bases). V was clipped by 7 bases and J by 5 bases, with 16 bases between them. The CDR3 is made up of 13 amino acids. Germline CDR1 and CDR2: GTSNPN and SVGIG (reference sequence). As DNA, the CDR3 is TGTGCCTCAACGGGGGGCGGTGAAGATACGCAGTATTTT. Protein product: CASTGGGEDTQYF.